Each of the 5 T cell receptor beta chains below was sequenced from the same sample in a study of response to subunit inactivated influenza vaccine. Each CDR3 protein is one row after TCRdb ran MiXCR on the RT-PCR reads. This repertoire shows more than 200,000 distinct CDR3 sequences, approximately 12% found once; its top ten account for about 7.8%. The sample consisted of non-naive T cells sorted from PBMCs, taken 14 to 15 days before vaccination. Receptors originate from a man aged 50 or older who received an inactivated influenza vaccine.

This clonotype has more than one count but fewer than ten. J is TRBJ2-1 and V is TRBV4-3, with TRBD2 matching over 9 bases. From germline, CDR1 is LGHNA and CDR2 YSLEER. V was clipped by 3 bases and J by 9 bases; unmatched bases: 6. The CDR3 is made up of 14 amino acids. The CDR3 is CASSHAGTSSEQFF. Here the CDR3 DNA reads TGCGCCAGCAGCCACGCCGGGACTAGCAGTGAGCAGTTCTTC.

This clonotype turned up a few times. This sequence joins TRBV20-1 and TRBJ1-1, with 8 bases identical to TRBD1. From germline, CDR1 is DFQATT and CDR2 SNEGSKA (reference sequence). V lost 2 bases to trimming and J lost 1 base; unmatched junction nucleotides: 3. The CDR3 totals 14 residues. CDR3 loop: CSARSDRGNTEAFF. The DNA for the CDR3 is TGCAGTGCTAGATCCGACAGGGGGAACACTGAAGCTTTCTTT.

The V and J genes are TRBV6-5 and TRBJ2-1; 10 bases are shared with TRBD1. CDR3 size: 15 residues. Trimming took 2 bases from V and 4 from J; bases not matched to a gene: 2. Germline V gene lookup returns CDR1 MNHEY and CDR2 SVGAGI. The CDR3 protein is CASSYGTGEYNEQFF. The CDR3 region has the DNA TGTGCCAGCAGTTACGGGACAGGGGAATACAATGAGCAGTTCTTC.

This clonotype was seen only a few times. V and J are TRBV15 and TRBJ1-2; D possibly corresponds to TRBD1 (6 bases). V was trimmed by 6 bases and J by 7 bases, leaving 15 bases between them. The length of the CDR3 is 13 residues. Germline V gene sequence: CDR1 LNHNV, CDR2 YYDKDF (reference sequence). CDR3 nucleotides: TGTGCCACCAGGAGCGCAACAGGGACTGGCTACACCTTC. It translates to CATRSATGTGYTF.

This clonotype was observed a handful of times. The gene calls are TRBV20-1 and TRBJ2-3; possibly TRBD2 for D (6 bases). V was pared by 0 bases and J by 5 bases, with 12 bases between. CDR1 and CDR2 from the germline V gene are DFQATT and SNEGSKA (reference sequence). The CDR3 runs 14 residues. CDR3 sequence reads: CSARDLSSGDTQYF. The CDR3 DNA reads TGCAGTGCTAGAGATCTTAGTAGCGGAGATACGCAGTATTTT.